The clone carrying this T cell receptor (beta chain) came up a few times. Its target is not known. The V and J ends lost 4 bases and 0 bases respectively, with 16 bases between them. This CDR3 is built from 16 residues. Germline V gene data show CDR1 as SEHNR and CDR2 as FQNEAQ (reference sequence). A second PCR, run for about 7 to 11 cycles, used a sample-barcoded 5' primer plus a J-beta primer mix. TCRdb re-analysed the 5' RACE reads in MiXCR, keeping a single row per CDR3 protein. The repertoire consists of 1,300,000 or so distinct CDR3 sequences, with around 55% occurring once and the leading ten covering more than 6%. The data originate from a study of blood T cells in healthy people across ages. Study-level points and caveats: Estimates of total diversity, which came from one million sequenced T cells, were considered to be underestimates.

Specimen: blood. This chain joins TRBV7-9 and TRBJ2-7; D remains ambiguous. The TCR comes from a man between 18 and 35 years old in good health. Written as DNA, the CDR3 is TGTGCCAGCAGCTCACCACCCTGGCGCTACTCCTACGAGCAGTACTTC. Protein product: CASSSPPWRYSYEQYF.